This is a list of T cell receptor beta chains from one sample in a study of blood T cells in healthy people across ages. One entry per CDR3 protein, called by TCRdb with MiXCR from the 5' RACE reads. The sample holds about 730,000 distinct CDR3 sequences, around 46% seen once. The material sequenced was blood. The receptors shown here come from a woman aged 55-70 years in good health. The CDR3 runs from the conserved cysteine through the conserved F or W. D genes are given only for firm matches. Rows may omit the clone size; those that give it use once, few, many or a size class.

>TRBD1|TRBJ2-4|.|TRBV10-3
TGTGCCATCAGTGAGCAGACAAAGGGACAGATAAAGACTTGGGAGCAGTACTTC
CAISEQTKGQIKTWEQYF
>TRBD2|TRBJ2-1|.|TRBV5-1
TGCGCCAGCAGCTTGGCCGGTAGCGGGGAGGGGGAGCAGTTCTTC
CASSLAGSGEGEQFF
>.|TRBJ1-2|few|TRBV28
TGTGCCAGCAGTTGGGGGGAAAACTATGGCTACACCTTC
CASSWGENYGYTF
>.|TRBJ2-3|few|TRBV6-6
TGTGCCAGCAGTTCCCAAGTCGATACGCAGTATTTT
CASSSQVDTQYF
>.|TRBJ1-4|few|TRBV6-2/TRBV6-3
TGTGCCAGCAGTTACTCTAGCGTCGAAAAACTGTTTTTT
CASSYSSVEKLFF
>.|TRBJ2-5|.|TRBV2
TGTGCCAGCAGTGACATGATCAAGGGAGAGACCCAGTACTTC
CASSDMIKGETQYF
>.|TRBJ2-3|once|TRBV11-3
TGTGCCAGCAGCTTAGGCGGGGCCGCGTCAGATACGCAGTATTTT
CASSLGGAASDTQYF
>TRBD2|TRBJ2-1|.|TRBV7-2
TGTGCCAGCAGCCCCATTTCAAGCGGGAGGACCTACAATGAGCAGTTCTTC
CASSPISSGRTYNEQFF
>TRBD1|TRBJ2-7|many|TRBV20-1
TGCAGTGCTAGAGATTGGCAGGGACAGGGTTACGAGCAGTACTTC
CSARDWQGQGYEQYF
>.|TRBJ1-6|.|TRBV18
TGTGCCAGCTCCCCAGCCGAGAACACACCCTTCCACTTT
CASSPAENTPFHF
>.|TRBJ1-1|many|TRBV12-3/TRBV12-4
TGTGCCAGCAGTTTAGGTTCGAACACTGAAGCTTTCTTT
CASSLGSNTEAFF
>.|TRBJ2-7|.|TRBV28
TGTGCCAGCAGCAGCGCCCTTAGGCTAGGGCACTGCGAGCAGTACTTC
CASSSALRLGHCEQYF
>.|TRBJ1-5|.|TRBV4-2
TGTGCCAGCAGCGGAGATAATCAGCCCCAGCATTTT
CASSGDNQPQHF
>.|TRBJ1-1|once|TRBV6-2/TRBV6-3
TGTGCCAGCAGACCCTCGGGTGGGGGCACTGAAGCTTTCTTT
CASRPSGGGTEAFF
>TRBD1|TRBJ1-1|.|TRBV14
TGTGCCAGCAGCCAGAAGGGGGCTCTCACTGAAGCTTTCTTT
CASSQKGALTEAFF
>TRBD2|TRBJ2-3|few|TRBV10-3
TGTGCCATCAGTGAGTCGACTAGCGTGGATACGCAGTATTTT
CAISESTSVDTQYF
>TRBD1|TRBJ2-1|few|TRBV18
TGTGCCAGCTCACCAGGGACAGAGACTTTCAATGAGCAGTTCTTC
CASSPGTETFNEQFF